One and the same sample provided the 21 T cell receptor beta chains below, sequenced in a study of regulatory T cells in long-lasting Graves disease. Researchers made TCR beta libraries by using iRepertoire HTBI primers and running Arm-PCR on CDR3 regions. From the multiplex PCR reads, TCRdb called clonotypes with MiXCR, one entry per CDR3 protein. Seen here are some 460,000 distinct CDR3 sequences, 15% to 20% observed once, and the top ten hold 10% to 15%. The time point: newly diagnosed GD, antithyroid drugs for less than 3 months. Preparation of the TCR library used RNA extracted from PBMCs. This same sample was also part of a study on T cells in Graves' hyperthyroidism and ophthalmopathy.

The sequencing here drew on peripheral blood mononuclear cells (PBMCs), taken at new diagnosis, from a patient treated with antithyroid drugs. These receptors all stem from a man between 40 and 49 years old with Graves disease.

The chain joins TRBV13 to TRBJ2-5; D gene uncertain. CDR1 and CDR2 (germline): PRHDT, FYEKMQ (reference sequence). CDR3 size: 14 residues. Trimming took 3 bases from V and 5 from J, leaving 13 bases between them. The CDR3 sequence: CASSFFRSAETQYF. CDR3 in DNA: TGTGCCAGCAGCTTCTTCCGTAGTGCGGAGACCCAGTACTTC.

With regard to this clonotype: This may stem from a read error, because a much larger clone lies one nucleotide away. CDR3 sequence reads: CSANGKAGVTDTQCF. The CDR3 DNA follows: TGCAGTGCGAATGGGAAAGCGGGAGTCACAGATACGCAGTGTTTT. This chain joins TRBV20-1 and TRBJ2-3; 8 bases line up with TRBD2. Germline CDR1 and CDR2: DFQATT and SNEGSKA (reference sequence). This CDR3 has 15 residues.

This clonotype has a count of ten or more. V and J are TRBV20-1 and TRBJ2-7; D is unclear. With 2 bases removed from V and 3 bases from J, the gap between germline ends came to 5 bases. CDR1 DFQATT and CDR2 SNEGSKA come from the germline V gene (reference sequence). The CDR3 is made up of 11 amino acids. The CDR3: CSARTRYEQYF. CDR3 nucleotide sequence: TGCAGTGCTAGAACCCGCTACGAGCAGTACTTC.

The table lists this clonotype with a few counts. This sequence joins TRBV4-1 and TRBJ2-5, with no clear D. The CDR3 contains 14 residues. The V end lost 1 base, the J end lost 1 base, and 7 bases lay between the germline ends. In germline, CDR1 is MGHRA, CDR2 YSYEKL. CDR3: CASSQGRLQETQYF. In nucleotides, the CDR3 is TGCGCCAGCAGCCAAGGACGACTCCAAGAGACCCAGTACTTC.

Turning to this clonotype: A much larger clonotype is one base distant, so this may be a read error. This chain joins TRBV12-3 or TRBV12-4 and TRBJ2-1, with D possibly being TRBD1 (5 bases). The closer fit of TRBJ2-5 to the DNA end suggests the J call may be wrong. The CDR3 totals 13 residues. CDR3 protein: CASSLDQGETQYF. The CDR3 DNA reads TGTGCCAGCAGTTTAGACCAGGGTGAGACCCAGTACTTC.

This clonotype has a count of ten or more. Written as DNA, the CDR3 is TGTGCCAGCTCACCGGAGGCGGACTATGGCTACACCTTC. Its translation: CASSPEADYGYTF. The chain uses TRBV18 and TRBJ1-2, with D unresolved. Germline V gives CDR1 KGHSH, CDR2 LQKENI. The V end was cut by 3 bases, the J end by 3 bases, with 8 bases between. The CDR3 spans 13 residues.

This clonotype was picked up many times. Compared with germline, one end of the junction differs, possibly owing to a read error. This chain connects TRBV5-1 to TRBJ1-5, with D perhaps matching TRBD1 (5 bases). CDR1 and CDR2 (germline): SGHRS, YFSETQ. CDR3 length equals 15 residues. CDR3 sequence: CASSLDSHSNQPQHF. CDR3 nucleotide sequence: TGTGCCAGCAGCTTAGACAGCCATAGCAATCAGCCCCAGCATTTT. The full variable domain, in which reference TRBV5-1 and TRBJ1-5 provide the parts outside the CDR3, is KAGVTQTPRYLIKTRGQQVTLSCSPISGHRSVSWYQQTPGQGLQFLFEYFSETQRNKGNFPGRFSGRQFSNSRSEMNVSTLELGDSALYLCASSLDSHSNQPQHFGDGTRLSIL.

This clonotype has a handful of counts. The rearrangement uses TRBV7-2 and TRBJ2-7; 7 nucleotides agree with TRBD2. J was trimmed by 3 bases and V by 5 bases; bases with no gene match: 7. Germline V CDR1 and CDR2: SGHTA, FQGNSA. CDR3 length: 14 amino acids. The CDR3 reads CASSKSGVGYEQYF. The CDR3 DNA follows: TGTGCCAGCAGCAAAAGCGGGGTCGGCTACGAGCAGTACTTC.

This clonotype was seen more than once but under ten times. The rearrangement uses TRBV10-1 and TRBJ1-1; D possibly corresponds to TRBD1 (6 bases). Trimming left V 7 bases short and J 5 bases short, with 14 bases between. The CDR3 has 13 amino acids. Looked up from germline, CDR1 is WNHNN and CDR2 is SYGVQD (reference sequence). Here the CDR3 DNA reads TGCGCCAGCAATGCACAGGGAAGTACTGAAGCTTTCTTT. Amino acids: CASNAQGSTEAFF.

This clonotype was seen many times. J is TRBJ2-7 and V is TRBV7-3; D may be TRBD2 (5 bases). V was shortened by 1 base and J by 0 bases, with 13 bases between the two germline ends. Germline V CDR1 and CDR2: SGHTA, FQGTGA. This CDR3 is built from 16 residues. The chain's CDR3 is CASSLIGGSSSYEQYF. As DNA, the CDR3 is TGTGCCAGCAGCTTAATCGGCGGGTCAAGCTCCTACGAGCAGTACTTC.

This clonotype was observed at least ten times. The chain is built from TRBV5-1 and TRBJ2-3; no reliable D call. The CDR3 is made up of 14 amino acids. The V gene lost 6 bases and the J gene lost 2 bases, with 13 bases spanning the gap. Germline loops: CDR1 SGHRS, CDR2 YFSETQ. The CDR3 loop is CASNQAAITDTQYF. DNA for the CDR3: TGCGCCAGCAACCAGGCCGCCATCACAGATACGCAGTATTTT.

There are a few counts of this clonotype. The chain couples TRBV29-1 to TRBJ1-1; D is unclear. The CDR3 consists of 13 residues. Germline CDR1 reads SQVTM; CDR2 reads ANQGSEA. The V end lost 4 bases, the J end lost 5 bases, and 14 bases lay between the germline ends. CDR3 sequence reads: CSVASRTGTEAFF. CDR3 DNA sequence: TGCAGCGTTGCGAGTCGAACGGGTACTGAAGCTTTCTTT.

This clonotype was counted a few times. The gene calls are TRBV24-1 and TRBJ2-2; 13 nucleotides agree with TRBD2. Per the germline V gene, CDR1 is KGHDR and CDR2 is SFDVKD. V trimming: 4 bases; J trimming: 2 bases; junction bases outside the gene matches: 6. The CDR3 covers 18 residues. The CDR3 spells CATSDSGLAGFNTGELFF. In DNA, the CDR3 is TGTGCCACCAGTGACTCGGGACTAGCGGGGTTTAACACCGGGGAGCTGTTTTTT.

This clonotype was detected only a few times. This chain joins TRBV5-1 and TRBJ2-7; D remains unclear. CDR3 length equals 13 residues. Germline CDR1 and CDR2: SGHRS and YFSETQ. The V gene lost 5 bases and the J gene lost 0 bases, with 9 bases spanning the gap. The CDR3 loop is CASSGAVSYEQYF. In DNA, the CDR3 is TGCGCCAGCAGTGGAGCAGTCTCCTACGAGCAGTACTTC. Based on the CDR3 plus reference TRBV5-1 and TRBJ2-7, the full variable domain is KAGVTQTPRYLIKTRGQQVTLSCSPISGHRSVSWYQQTPGQGLQFLFEYFSETQRNKGNFPGRFSGRQFSNSRSEMNVSTLELGDSALYLCASSGAVSYEQYFGPGTRLTVT.

The sample holds a few counts of this clonotype. The chain couples TRBV7-9 to TRBJ1-2, with 8 bases lining up with TRBD1. Germline trimming cut 4 bases from V and 8 bases from J; bases unmatched to any gene: 6. The CDR3 runs 13 residues. The germline V gene encodes CDR1 SEHNR and CDR2 FQNEAQ (reference sequence). In nucleotides, the CDR3 is TGTGCCAGCAGCTCGAGGACAGGGAGCGGCTACACCTTC. Translated: CASSSRTGSGYTF.

The chain uses TRBV29-1 and TRBJ2-3; 7 nucleotides align to TRBD2. J lost 2 bases, V lost 6 bases, and 8 bases had no gene match. The germline V gene has CDR1 SQVTM and CDR2 ANQGSEA. CDR3 length equals 14 residues. DNA for the CDR3: TGCAGCGTCCAACCGGGAGGTTTCACAGATACGCAGTATTTT. This gives the protein CSVQPGGFTDTQYF.

The table lists this clonotype with many counts. The V and J genes are TRBV12-3 or TRBV12-4 and TRBJ2-7; TRBD1 agrees at 11 bases. The V segment lost 6 bases and the J segment 6 bases; nucleotides outside the gene matches: 7. This CDR3 has 14 residues. CDR3 sequence reads: CASSGQGAGGEQYF. The CDR3 bases are TGTGCCAGCAGCGGACAGGGGGCTGGAGGCGAGCAGTACTTC.

This clonotype was seen repeatedly, ten times or more. The V call is TRBV28, the J call TRBJ1-4; D is possibly TRBD1 (6 bases). The CDR3 totals 15 residues. Trimming took off 4 bases at V and 7 bases at J, with 16 bases between the two ends. The V gene's germline CDR1 is MDHEN and CDR2 SYDVKM. The CDR3 protein is CASSSLAGGGEKLFF. Here the CDR3 DNA reads TGTGCCAGCAGTTCCCTGGCGGGGGGCGGTGAAAAACTGTTTTTT.

This clonotype was found many times. This rearrangement joins TRBV28 to TRBJ2-5, with 10 bases aligning to TRBD1. This CDR3 has 14 amino acids. J was trimmed by 5 bases and V by 4 bases; bases with no gene match: 4. The germline V gene encodes CDR1 MDHEN and CDR2 SYDVKM. The CDR3 spells CASSSDRGRETQYF. The CDR3 DNA follows: TGTGCCAGCAGTTCGGACAGGGGGAGGGAGACCCAGTACTTC. The full variable domain, with the rest looked up from reference TRBV28 and TRBJ2-5, is DVKVTQSSRYLVKRTGEKVFLECVQDMDHENMFWYRQDPGLGLRLIYFSYDVKMKEKGDIPEGYSVSREKKERFSLILESASTNQTSMYLCASSSDRGRETQYFGPGTRLLVL.

This clonotype was counted ten times or more. This chain uses TRBV2 with TRBJ2-7; D is uncertain. CDR1 is SNHLY, CDR2 FYNNEI, per germline. With 6 bases removed from V and 2 bases from J, the gap between germline ends came to 20 bases. The CDR3 totals 16 residues. CDR3 residues: CASSQLTNPSAYEQYF. Here the CDR3 DNA reads TGTGCCAGCAGCCAACTGACCAACCCGTCTGCCTACGAGCAGTACTTC.

Worth noting for this clonotype: In this CDR3 the conserved last residue, phenylalanine or tryptophan, is missing, so a read error is likely. The chain couples TRBV30 to TRBJ2-3; no definite D call. CDR1 and CDR2 from the germline V gene are GTSNPN and SVGIG (reference sequence). Between the trimmed V and J ends, which lost 2 bases and 2 bases, there was a span of 11 bases. The CDR3 totals 14 residues. The CDR3 region is CAWSRLDLTDTQYS. CDR3 DNA: TGTGCCTGGAGTCGCCTCGACCTCACAGATACGCAGTATTCT.